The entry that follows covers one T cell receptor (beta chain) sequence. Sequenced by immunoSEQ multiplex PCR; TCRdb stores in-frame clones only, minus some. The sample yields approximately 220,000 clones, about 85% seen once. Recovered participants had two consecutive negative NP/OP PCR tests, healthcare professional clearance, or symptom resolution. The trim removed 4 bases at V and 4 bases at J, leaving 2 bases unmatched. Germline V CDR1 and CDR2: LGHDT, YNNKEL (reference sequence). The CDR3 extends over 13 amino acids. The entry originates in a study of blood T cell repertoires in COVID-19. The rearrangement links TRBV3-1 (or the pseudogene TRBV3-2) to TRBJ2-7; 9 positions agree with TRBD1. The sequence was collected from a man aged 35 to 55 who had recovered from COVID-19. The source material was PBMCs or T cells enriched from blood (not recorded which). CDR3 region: CASSRGQGYEQYF. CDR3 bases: TGTGCCAGCAGCCGCGGACAGGGGTACGAGCAGTACTTC.